These 13 T cell receptor beta chains came from one sample sequenced in a study of T-cell reconstitution after alpha-beta-depleted transplantation in children. Unique molecular identifiers featured in how the TCRbeta library was prepared. TCRdb re-called the PCR reads with MiXCR, one entry per CDR3 protein. The repertoire consists of about 500,000 distinct CDR3 sequences, with about 33% occurring once and the leading ten covering 2% to 3%. The sequencing used PBMCs from the stem cell graft donor, collected from the stem cell graft. These receptors were collected from a human donor who donated a stem cell graft to a child with aplastic anemia.

The chain employs TRBV7-6 and TRBJ2-5; D is uncertain. In germline, CDR1 is SGHVS, CDR2 FNYEAQ. The CDR3 totals 16 residues. Trimming cost V 0 bases and J 1 base, with 12 bases left between them. The chain's CDR3 is CASSLAGGAGQETQYF. The CDR3 bases are TGTGCCAGCAGCTTAGCGGGCGGAGCAGGCCAAGAGACCCAGTACTTC. Based on the CDR3 plus reference TRBV7-6 and TRBJ2-5, the full variable domain is GAGVSQSPRYKVTKRGQDVALRCDPISGHVSLYWYRQALGQGPEFLTYFNYEAQQDKSGLPNDRFSAERPEGSISTLTIQRTEQRDSAMYRCASSLAGGAGQETQYFGPGTRLLVL.

This clonotype was found a few times. This chain connects TRBV6-5 to TRBJ1-5; D not certain. The germline V gene encodes CDR1 MNHEY and CDR2 SVGAGI. Trimming shortened V by 0 bases and J by 5 bases, and 8 bases separated the two germline ends. The CDR3 consists of 14 residues. The CDR3 region is CASSYSERDQPQHF. In DNA form, the CDR3 reads TGTGCCAGCAGTTACTCTGAGAGGGATCAGCCCCAGCATTTT.

This rearrangement joins TRBV11-3 to TRBJ2-5; 10 bases line up with TRBD2. The length of the CDR3 is 15 residues. Germline values: CDR1 SGHNT, CDR2 YENEEA. The trim removed 1 base at V and 5 bases at J, leaving 4 bases unmatched. As DNA, the CDR3 is TGTGCCAGCAGCTTAGGAGCGGGAGGGCCGGAGACCCAGTACTTC. Protein: CASSLGAGGPETQYF.

This chain links TRBV28 with TRBJ2-7; the match to TRBD2 covers 8 bases. Germline V gene lookup returns CDR1 MDHEN and CDR2 SYDVKM. CDR3 length: 16 residues. With V trimmed by 5 bases and J by 5 bases, 14 bases remained unmatched. The CDR3 bases are TGTGCCAGCAGTATACATATAGCGGGAAGGGTCGACGAGCAGTACGTC. Its protein is CASSIHIAGRVDEQYV.

This clonotype appeared many times. CDR3 residues: CASSSPLAGGPWEQYF. The CDR3 DNA reads as TGTGCCAGCAGCTCTCCCTTAGCGGGAGGGCCGTGGGAGCAGTACTTC. This rearrangement joins TRBV11-2 to TRBJ2-7, with 11 bases identical to TRBD2. V shed 4 bases, J shed 7 bases, and the junction held 12 bases outside the gene matches. CDR1 and CDR2 from the germline V gene are SGHAT and FQNNGV. The CDR3 has 16 residues.

The chain carries TRBV29-1 and TRBJ1-5; TRBD1 matches 9 bases. There are 12 residues in the CDR3. Germline lookup yields CDR1 SQVTM and CDR2 ANQGSEA. Trimming took 4 bases from V and 7 from J; bases not matched to a gene: 2. This CDR3 is CSVGTGDQPQHF. CDR3 DNA: TGCAGCGTTGGGACAGGGGACCAGCCCCAGCATTTT. The entire variable domain, with the rest obtained from reference TRBV29-1 and TRBJ1-5, is as follows: SAVISQKPSRDICQRGTSLTIQCQVDSQVTMMFWYRQQPGQSLTLIATANQGSEATYESGFVIDKFPISRPNLTFSTLTVSNMSPEDSSIYLCSVGTGDQPQHFGDGTRLSIL.

This rearrangement joins TRBV24-1 to TRBJ1-5, with D possibly being TRBD1 (6 bases). CDR1 and CDR2 (germline): KGHDR, SFDVKD. The V end was cut by 0 bases, the J end by 6 bases, with 11 bases between. This CDR3 spans 15 amino acids. DNA of the CDR3: TGTGCCACCAGTGATTTGGCTGGGGGCGGTCAGCCCCAGCATTTT. Its translation: CATSDLAGGGQPQHF.

The chain recombines TRBV25-1 with TRBJ2-7; 8 bases are shared with TRBD2. With V trimmed by 1 base and J by 4 bases, 6 bases remained unmatched. This CDR3 is 15 amino acids long. From germline, CDR1 is MGHDK and CDR2 SYGVNS. CDR3 sequence (DNA): TGTGCCAGCAGTGAATTGAGCGGGGGATTTTACGAGCAGTACGTC. The encoded protein is CASSELSGGFYEQYV.

V gene TRBV28 combines with J gene TRBJ2-7, with 8 bases that match TRBD2. CDR3 length: 15 amino acids. From germline, CDR1 is MDHEN and CDR2 SYDVKM. With V trimmed by 2 bases and J by 0 bases, 3 bases remained unmatched. CDR3 nucleotide sequence: TGTGCCAGCAGTTTAAGCGGGAGTCCCTCCTACGAGCAGTACTTC. It specifies CASSLSGSPSYEQYF.

The chain has TRBV28 and TRBJ2-1; a weak D match, TRBD1 (6 bases). The germline V gene encodes CDR1 MDHEN and CDR2 SYDVKM. The ends were cut back, 6 bases at V and 6 bases at J, with 12 bases in the middle. This CDR3 has 13 amino acids. The CDR3 protein is CASSAGGGNEQFF. The CDR3 bases are TGTGCCAGCAGCGCTGGGGGCGGCAATGAGCAGTTCTTC. Full variable domain (remainder filled in from reference TRBV28 and TRBJ2-1): DVKVTQSSRYLVKRTGEKVFLECVQDMDHENMFWYRQDPGLGLRLIYFSYDVKMKEKGDIPEGYSVSREKKERFSLILESASTNQTSMYLCASSAGGGNEQFFGPGTRLTVL.

This chain connects TRBV7-8 to TRBJ1-5; 7 nucleotides align to TRBD1. This CDR3 spans 13 amino acids. Germline assignment: CDR1 SGHVS and CDR2 FQNEAQ. V lost 8 bases to trimming and J lost 4 bases; unmatched junction nucleotides: 5. CDR3 coding DNA: TGTGCCAGCCGACAGGGAGGGAATCAGCCCCAGCATTTT. Amino acids: CASRQGGNQPQHF.

This clonotype was detected only a few times. The chain joins TRBV19 to TRBJ1-1; 9 bases fit TRBD1. Per germline, CDR1 LNHDA and CDR2 SQIVND (reference sequence). Unmatched junction bases numbered 5, after V lost 5 bases and J lost 4 bases. The CDR3 consists of 14 residues. The CDR3 DNA is TGTGCCAGTAGTGTGGACAGGGGAGGCACTGAAGCTTTCTTT. Its translation: CASSVDRGGTEAFF.

The chain couples TRBV29-1 to TRBJ2-7; D ambiguous. CDR1 SQVTM and CDR2 ANQGSEA come from the germline V gene. This CDR3 has 13 amino acids. Deletions cut 5 bases from V and 0 bases from J, with 11 bases between. Here the CDR3 reads CSVRRANSYEQYF. The CDR3 bases are TGCAGCGTTAGAAGGGCGAACTCCTACGAGCAGTACTTC.